This entry features one T cell receptor (beta chain) sequence. The data belong to a study of blood T cell repertoires in COVID-19. Study background: Acute-phase and convalescent COVID-19 samples originated in the United States, Italy and Spain.

Libraries were prepared by immunoSEQ multiplex PCR; TCRdb keeps only in-frame clonotypes and omits some of them. Of 200,000 to 300,000 clones listed, roughly 88% are singletons. The CDR3 length is 15 residues. The V gene's germline CDR1 is MNHEY and CDR2 SMNVEV (reference sequence). Between the trimmed V and J ends, which lost 0 bases and 1 base, there was a span of 10 bases. Sequencing was performed on peripheral blood. This TCR came from a middle-aged man with acute or convalescent COVID-19. The genes are TRBV27 and TRBJ2-7, with D possibly being TRBD2 (6 bases). The CDR3 nucleotides read TGTGCCAGCAGTTTATCGCAAGGGAGGTCCTACGAGCAGTACTTC. It is translated as CASSLSQGRSYEQYF.